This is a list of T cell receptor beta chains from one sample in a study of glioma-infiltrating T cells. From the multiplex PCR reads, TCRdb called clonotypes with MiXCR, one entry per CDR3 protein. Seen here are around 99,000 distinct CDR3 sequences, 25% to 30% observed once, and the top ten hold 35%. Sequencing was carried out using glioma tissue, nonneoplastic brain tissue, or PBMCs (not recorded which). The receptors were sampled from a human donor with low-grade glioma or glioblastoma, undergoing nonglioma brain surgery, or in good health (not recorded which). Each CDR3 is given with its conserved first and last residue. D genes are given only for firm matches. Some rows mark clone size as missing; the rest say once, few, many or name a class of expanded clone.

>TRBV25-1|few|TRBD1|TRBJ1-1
CASSRTGKNTEAFF
TGTGCCAGCAGCAGGACAGGAAAGAACACTGAAGCTTTCTTT
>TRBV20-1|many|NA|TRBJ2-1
CSAQRGNEQFF
TGCAGTGCCCAGAGGGGGAATGAGCAGTTCTTC
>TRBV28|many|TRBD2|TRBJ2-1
CASSLTGLAGNNEQFF
TGTGCCAGCAGCCTCACTGGACTAGCGGGGAACAATGAGCAGTTCTTC
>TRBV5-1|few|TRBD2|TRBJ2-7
CASSLGSGTSGEQYF
TGCGCCAGCAGCTTGGGGTCCGGGACTAGCGGCGAGCAGTACTTC
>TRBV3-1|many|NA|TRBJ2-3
CASSQEEGITDTQYF
TGTGCCAGCAGCCAAGAGGAGGGCATCACAGATACGCAGTATTTT
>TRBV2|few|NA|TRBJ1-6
CASSDKNGHF
TGTGCCAGCAGTGACAAGAACGGCCACTTT
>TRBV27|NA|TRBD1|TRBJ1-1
CASTVGGRGHTEAFF
TGTGCCAGCACTGTGGGGGGCAGGGGGCACACTGAGGCGTTCTTT
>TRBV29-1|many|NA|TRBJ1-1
CSVEDRDTEAFF
TGCAGCGTTGAAGATCGGGACACTGAAGCTTTCTTT
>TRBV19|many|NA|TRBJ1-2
CASSIVGSNYGYTF
TGTGCCAGTAGTATAGTCGGCAGTAACTATGGCTACACCTTC
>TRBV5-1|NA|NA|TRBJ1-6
CASSSGRSNSPLHF
TGCGCCAGCAGCTCCGGACGGAGTAATTCACCCCTCCACTTT
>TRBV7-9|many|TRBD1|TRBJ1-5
CASSSDRGLGNQPQHF
TGTGCCAGCAGCTCGGACAGGGGACTTGGCAATCAGCCCCAGCATTTT
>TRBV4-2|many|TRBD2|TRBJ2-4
CASSQAGTSPSKNIQYF
TGTGCCAGCAGCCAAGCCGGGACTAGTCCTTCCAAAAACATTCAGTACTTC
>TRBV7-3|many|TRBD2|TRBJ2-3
CASSLVRTSGGADTQYF
TGTGCCAGCAGCCTAGTAAGGACTAGCGGGGGGGCAGATACGCAGTATTTT
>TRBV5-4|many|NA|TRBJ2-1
CASSSGTLLSNEQFF
TGTGCCAGCAGCTCCGGGACCTTATTATCCAATGAGCAGTTCTTC
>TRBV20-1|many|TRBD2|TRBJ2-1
CSASTSGGAYNEQFF
TGCAGTGCTAGCACTAGCGGCGGGGCCTACAATGAGCAGTTCTTC
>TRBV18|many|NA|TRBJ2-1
CASSPRSGFSYNEQFF
TGTGCCAGCTCACCGAGATCAGGATTCTCCTACAATGAGCAGTTCTTC
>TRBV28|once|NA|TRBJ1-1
CASSPIWIGQGTTEAFF
TGTGCCAGCAGTCCCATCTGGATTGGGCAGGGAACCACTGAAGCTTTCTTT
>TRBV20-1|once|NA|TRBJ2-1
CSARKERAYNKQFF
TGCAGTGCAAGGAAGGAGAGGGCTTACAATAAGCAGTTCTTC
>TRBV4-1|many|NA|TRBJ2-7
CASSQDRGQGRSEQYF
TGCGCCAGCAGCCAAGATCGAGGCCAGGGGAGGAGCGAGCAGTACTTC
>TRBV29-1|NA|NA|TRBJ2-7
CSVEKGGGAYEQYF
TGCAGCGTTGAAAAAGGAGGGGGCGCCTACGAGCAGTACTTC
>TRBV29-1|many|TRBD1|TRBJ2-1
CSVGDRAGYNEQFF
TGCAGCGTAGGGGACAGGGCAGGCTACAATGAGCAGTTCTTC
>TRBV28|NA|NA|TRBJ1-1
CASGLPQATEAFF
TGTGCCAGCGGTTTACCCCAGGCGACTGAAGCTTTCTTT